These 8 T cell receptor beta chains share one sample of origin, sequenced in a study of T cell responses to AZD1222 COVID-19 vaccine. Some clones are missing from TCRdb's copy, which holds only in-frame ones; the method was immunoSEQ multiplex PCR. The table records about 110,000 clones, over 75% of them present only once. Here the sequenced sample was peripheral blood, taken on day 0 of AZD1222 vaccination. These receptors came from an adult in good health.

V is TRBV12-5 and J is TRBJ2-3; maybe TRBD2 (5 bases). The CDR3 totals 16 residues. Trimming removed 0 bases at V and 3 bases at J, with 13 bases between. Germline CDR1 and CDR2: LGHNT and FRNRAP. The CDR3, as DNA: TGTGCTAGTGGTTTGGTACTAACACCGGGGACAGATACGCAGTATTTT. This gives the protein CASGLVLTPGTDTQYF.

This sequence joins TRBV30 and TRBJ1-1, with 7 nucleotides matching TRBD1. V lost 6 bases and J lost 0; bases outside the gene matches: 7. The CDR3 has 14 amino acids. Per germline, CDR1 GTSNPN and CDR2 SVGIG (reference sequence). The chain's CDR3 is CACRRQGLNTEAFF. The CDR3 bases are TGTGCCTGCCGCCGACAGGGCCTGAACACTGAAGCTTTCTTT.

This clone has a handful of counts. The chain combines TRBV10-3 with TRBJ1-4; D perhaps matches TRBD1 (5 bases). The germline gives CDR1 ENHRY, CDR2 SYGVKD. The CDR3 has 14 amino acids. Trimming took off 8 bases at V and 3 bases at J, with 13 bases between the two ends. The chain's CDR3 is CAISGGGANEKLFF. CDR3 DNA: TGTGCCATCTCTGGCGGGGGAGCTAATGAAAAACTGTTTTTT.

The chain joins TRBV5-1 to TRBJ2-5; D unresolved. Trimming cost V 0 bases and J 1 base, with 13 bases left between them. Germline assignment: CDR1 SGHRS and CDR2 YFSETQ. The CDR3 runs 16 residues. CDR3: CASSLDGTATQETQYF. CDR3 coding DNA: TGCGCCAGCAGCTTGGATGGAACAGCAACCCAAGAGACCCAGTACTTC.

The gene calls are TRBV7-3 and TRBJ2-3; D might be TRBD1 (6 bases). The CDR3 sequence is 13 residues long. Germline V gives CDR1 SGHTA, CDR2 FQGTGA. With 3 bases removed from V and 6 bases from J, the gap between germline ends came to 10 bases. CDR3 amino acids: CASSLIRGDTQYF. CDR3 sequence (DNA): TGTGCCAGCAGCTTGATCAGGGGTGATACGCAGTATTTT.

The chain carries TRBV7-9 and TRBJ2-7; 7 bases align to TRBD1. The V gene's germline CDR1 is SEHNR and CDR2 FQNEAQ (reference sequence). This CDR3 spans 14 amino acids. Trimming removed 4 bases from V and 3 bases from J; junction bases left unmatched: 6. As DNA, the CDR3 is TGTGCCAGCAGCTCACAGGGGACCCTCTACGAGCAGTACTTC. Its translation is CASSSQGTLYEQYF.

The chain uses TRBV7-9 and TRBJ1-1; a possible D gene is TRBD1 (6 bases). From germline, CDR1 is SEHNR and CDR2 FQNEAQ (reference sequence). Between the trimmed V and J ends, which lost 1 base and 11 bases, there was a span of 17 bases. The CDR3 sequence is 14 residues long. CDR3 bases: TGTGCCAGCAGCTTAGTCGGGGGGCGATTGAAGGCTTTCTTT. Its translation: CASSLVGGRLKAFF. Combining the CDR3 with reference TRBV7-9 and TRBJ1-1 gives the whole variable domain DTGVSQNPRHKITKRGQNVTFRCDPISEHNRLYWYRQTLGQGPEFLTYFQNEAQLEKSRLLSDRFSAERPKGSFSTLEIQRTEQGDSAMYLCASSLVGGRLKAFFGQGTRLTVV.

The rearrangement joins TRBV4-1 to TRBJ1-2; D unresolved. V lost 0 bases, J lost 4 bases, and 12 bases lay in between. The CDR3 consists of 15 residues. Germline V CDR1 and CDR2: MGHRA, YSYEKL. CDR3 nucleotides: TGCGCCAGCAGCCAAGATTGGGAACTGAGCTATGGCTACACCTTC. Translating it yields CASSQDWELSYGYTF.